The entry below describes one TCR beta chain. In the original processing: Researchers report that nucleated cell counts were estimated from reference gene primer amplification. Sequencing used immunoSEQ multiplex PCR; TCRdb keeps in-frame clones, though not all of them. V, J and clone size are taken as reported in that table, and D and trimming were inferred from the DNA itself. The sample includes some 270,000 clones, 75% to 85% of them seen just once. This entry belongs to a study of blood T cell repertoires in COVID-19. Across the whole study: T cells, B-cell-depleted T cells, or PBMCs provided the cDNA or gDNA that served as material.

Germline V gene sequence: CDR1 MGHRA, CDR2 YSYEKL. The CDR3 runs 19 residues. After removal of 1 base from V and 4 bases from J, the junction contained 14 bases not matched to a gene. This TCR derives from a woman aged 50 to 65 with acute COVID-19. This sequence joins TRBV4-1 and TRBJ2-2, with TRBD2 matching 8 bases. What was sequenced was PBMCs or T cells enriched from blood (not recorded which). CDR3 protein: CASSQVPPSGAGGTGELFF. For the CDR3, the DNA is TGCGCCAGCAGCCAAGTCCCCCCGAGCGGGGCGGGGGGCACCGGGGAGCTGTTTTTT.